What follows are 12 T cell receptor beta chains derived from one specimen sequenced in a study of T cell responses to AZD1222 COVID-19 vaccine. Sequencing was performed with immunoSEQ multiplex PCR; in TCRdb, only in-frame clones are kept and a portion is missing. The repertoire holds more than 70,000 clones, with 85% as singletons. Sequenced material: peripheral blood, taken on day 0 of AZD1222 vaccination. The receptors stem from an adult in good health.

V usage is TRBV19 and J usage is TRBJ1-2; 7 bases line up with TRBD1. Germline CDR1 reads LNHDA; CDR2 reads SQIVND (reference sequence). The CDR3 is 14 amino acids. Trimming took 6 bases from V and 2 from J; bases not matched to a gene: 6. CDR3 residues: CASRTGLVNYGYTF. DNA of the CDR3: TGTGCCAGTAGGACAGGGCTTGTAAACTATGGCTACACCTTC.

The chain joins TRBV5-4 to TRBJ2-7, with D possibly matching TRBD1 (5 bases). Per germline, CDR1 SGHNT and CDR2 YYREEE (reference sequence). Trimming took 6 bases from V and 6 from J, leaving 22 bases between them. This CDR3 spans 15 amino acids. CDR3 nucleotide sequence: TGTGCCAGCAACTTCCACTCGTCAGGGCCTGGCGAGCAGTACTTC. It codes for CASNFHSSGPGEQYF.

This sequence joins TRBV28 and TRBJ2-7; D is possibly TRBD1 (5 bases). This CDR3 is 14 amino acids long. The germline gives CDR1 MDHEN, CDR2 SYDVKM. The ends were cut back, 7 bases at V and 3 bases at J, with 16 bases in the middle. Here the CDR3 DNA reads TGTGCCAGCATCAGGGATGTCTCGGGCTACGAGCAGTACTTC. It codes for CASIRDVSGYEQYF.

The V and J genes are TRBV19 and TRBJ1-1; 7 bases fit TRBD1. Unmatched junction bases numbered 9, after V lost 5 bases and J lost 6 bases. This CDR3 region has 14 residues. Germline CDR1 LNHDA, CDR2 SQIVND (reference sequence). Here the CDR3 reads CASSPQGGFSEAFF. CDR3 DNA sequence: TGTGCCAGTAGTCCCCAGGGGGGGTTTTCTGAAGCTTTCTTT.

This CDR3 reads CASSQGQGYGYTF. For the CDR3, the DNA is TGTGCCAGCAGCCAAGGACAGGGCTATGGCTACACCTTC. This chain joins TRBV4-2 and TRBJ1-2; TRBD1 matches 7 bases. V shed 1 base, J shed 4 bases, and the junction held 0 bases outside the gene matches. Germline V gene sequence: CDR1 LGHNA, CDR2 YNFKEQ. The length of the CDR3 is 13 residues.

The chain has TRBV10-3 and TRBJ2-1, with TRBD1 matching over 7 bases. This CDR3 has 14 amino acids. Unmatched junction bases numbered 8, after V lost 8 bases and J lost 4 bases. Per germline, CDR1 ENHRY and CDR2 SYGVKD. Written as DNA, the CDR3 is TGTGCCATCGGGAGACAGGGCGAATACAATGAGCAGTTCTTC. Protein sequence: CAIGRQGEYNEQFF.

The V call is TRBV7-8, the J call TRBJ2-3; D is ambiguous. Germline V gives CDR1 SGHVS, CDR2 FQNEAQ. Trimming removed 1 base at V and 6 bases at J, with 8 bases between. The CDR3 sequence is 13 residues long. The CDR3 DNA reads as TGTGCCAGCAGCTTAGTTCTAAGGGATACGCAGTATTTT. Amino acids: CASSLVLRDTQYF.

The chain combines TRBV5-1 with TRBJ2-5; 9 positions agree with TRBD2. V gave up 5 bases and J gave up 2 bases; unmatched junction bases: 7. Looked up from germline, CDR1 is SGHRS and CDR2 is YFSETQ. The CDR3 spans 15 residues. The DNA for the CDR3 is TGCGCCAGCAGAGAAGCGGGGGGTCTACAAGAGACCCAGTACTTC. Its protein is CASREAGGLQETQYF.

The gene calls are TRBV30 and TRBJ1-1; D unresolved. The V gene's germline CDR1 is GTSNPN and CDR2 SVGIG (reference sequence). With 4 bases removed from V and 6 bases from J, the gap between germline ends came to 12 bases. The CDR3 spans 12 residues. The CDR3 loop is CAWTYVGAEAFF. The DNA of the CDR3 is TGTGCCTGGACGTACGTCGGCGCTGAAGCTTTCTTT.

The rearrangement links TRBV7-5 to TRBJ2-1; the table's D call, TRBD2, has no DNA check behind it. TRBV7-5 is a known pseudogene. The CDR3 length is 17 residues. CDR3 DNA: TGTGCCAGAAGCTTAGCAGGTAGCGGGGGCCTTTACAATGAGCAGTTCTTC. Protein product: CARSLAGSGGLYNEQFF.

This clone was counted once. This chain links TRBV5-1 with TRBJ1-5, with D unclear. Trimming removed 0 bases at V and 1 base at J, with 14 bases between. The CDR3 totals 17 residues. CDR1 and CDR2 (germline): SGHRS, YFSETQ. The CDR3 protein is CASSLVEKGLSNQPQHF. The CDR3 DNA sequence: TGCGCCAGCAGCTTGGTTGAGAAGGGTCTCAGCAATCAGCCCCAGCATTTT.

This rearrangement joins TRBV15 to TRBJ1-1; the D gene is possibly TRBD1 (5 bases). CDR1 LNHNV and CDR2 YYDKDF come from the germline V gene (reference sequence). CDR3 length equals 13 residues. V lost 6 bases to trimming and J lost 6 bases, with 14 bases between them. The CDR3, as DNA: TGTGCCACCAGGAGCTGGAGGGGCGCTGAAGCTTTCTTT. Translation: CATRSWRGAEAFF. Full variable domain (missing parts from reference TRBV15 and TRBJ1-1): DAMVIQNPRYQVTQFGKPVTLSCSQTLNHNVMYWYQQKSSQAPKLLFHYYDKDFNNEADTPDNFQSRRPNTSFCFLDIRSPGLGDTAMYLCATRSWRGAEAFFGQGTRLTVV.